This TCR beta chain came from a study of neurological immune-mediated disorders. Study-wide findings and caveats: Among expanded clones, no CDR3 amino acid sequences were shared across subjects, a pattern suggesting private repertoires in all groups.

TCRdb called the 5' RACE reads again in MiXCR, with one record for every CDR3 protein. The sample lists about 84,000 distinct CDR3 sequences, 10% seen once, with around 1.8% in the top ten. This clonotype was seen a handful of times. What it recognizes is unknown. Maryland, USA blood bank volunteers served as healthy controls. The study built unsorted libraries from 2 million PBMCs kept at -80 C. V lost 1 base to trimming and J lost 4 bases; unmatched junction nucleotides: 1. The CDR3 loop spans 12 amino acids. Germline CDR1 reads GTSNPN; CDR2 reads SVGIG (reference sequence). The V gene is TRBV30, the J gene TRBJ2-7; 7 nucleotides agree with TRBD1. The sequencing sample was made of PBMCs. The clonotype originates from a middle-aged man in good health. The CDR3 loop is CAWSGDSYEQYF. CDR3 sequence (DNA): TGTGCCTGGAGTGGGGACAGTTACGAGCAGTACTTC.